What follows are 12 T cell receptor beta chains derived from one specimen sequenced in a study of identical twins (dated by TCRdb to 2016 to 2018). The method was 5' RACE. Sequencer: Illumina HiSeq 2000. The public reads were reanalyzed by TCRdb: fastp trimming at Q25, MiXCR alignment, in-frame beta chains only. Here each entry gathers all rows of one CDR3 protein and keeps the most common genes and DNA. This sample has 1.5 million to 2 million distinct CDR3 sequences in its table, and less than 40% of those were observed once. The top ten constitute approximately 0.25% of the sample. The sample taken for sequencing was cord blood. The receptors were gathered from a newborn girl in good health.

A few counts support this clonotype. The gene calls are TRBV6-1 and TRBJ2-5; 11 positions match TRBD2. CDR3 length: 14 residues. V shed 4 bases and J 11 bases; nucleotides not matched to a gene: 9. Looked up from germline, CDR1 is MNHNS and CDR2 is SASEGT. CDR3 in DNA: TGTGCCAGCAGTGTCGTTAGCGGGAGGGGTGAGCAGTACTTC. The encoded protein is CASSVVSGRGEQYF.

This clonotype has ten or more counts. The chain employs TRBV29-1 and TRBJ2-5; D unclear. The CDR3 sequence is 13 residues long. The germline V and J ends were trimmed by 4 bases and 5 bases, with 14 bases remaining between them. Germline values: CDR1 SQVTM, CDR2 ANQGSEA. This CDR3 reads CSVGSGRTETQYF. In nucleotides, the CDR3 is TGCAGCGTTGGCTCAGGCAGGACGGAGACCCAGTACTTC.

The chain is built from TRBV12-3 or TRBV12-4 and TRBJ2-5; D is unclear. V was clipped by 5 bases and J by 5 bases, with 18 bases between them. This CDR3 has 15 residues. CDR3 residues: CASSPIGGIGETQYF. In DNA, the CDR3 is TGTGCCAGCAGTCCGATCGGTGGGATAGGGGAGACCCAGTACTTC.

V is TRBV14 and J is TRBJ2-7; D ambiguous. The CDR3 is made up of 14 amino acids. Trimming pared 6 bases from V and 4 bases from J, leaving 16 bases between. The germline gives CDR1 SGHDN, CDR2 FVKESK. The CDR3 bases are TGTGCCAGCAGTCATTATAGAGGTATATACGAGCAGTACTTC. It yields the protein CASSHYRGIYEQYF.

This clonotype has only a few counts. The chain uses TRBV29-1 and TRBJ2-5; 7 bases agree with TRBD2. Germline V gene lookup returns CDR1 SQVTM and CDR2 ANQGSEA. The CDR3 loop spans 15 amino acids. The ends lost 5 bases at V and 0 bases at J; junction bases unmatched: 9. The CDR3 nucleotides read TGCAGCGTTACCCGAGCGGGGAAGTACCAAGAGACCCAGTACTTC. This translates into CSVTRAGKYQETQYF.

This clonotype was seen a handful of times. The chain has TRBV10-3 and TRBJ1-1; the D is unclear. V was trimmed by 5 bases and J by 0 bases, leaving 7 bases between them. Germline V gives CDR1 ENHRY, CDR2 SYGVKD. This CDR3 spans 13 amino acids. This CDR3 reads CAISTFLNTEAFF. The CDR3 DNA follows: TGTGCCATCAGTACATTCTTGAACACTGAAGCTTTCTTT.

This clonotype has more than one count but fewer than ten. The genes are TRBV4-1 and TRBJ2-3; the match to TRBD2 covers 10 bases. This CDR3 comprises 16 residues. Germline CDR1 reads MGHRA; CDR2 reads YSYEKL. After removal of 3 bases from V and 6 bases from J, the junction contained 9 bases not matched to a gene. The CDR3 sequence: CASSQVPSGGADTQYF. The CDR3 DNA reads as TGCGCCAGCAGCCAGGTCCCTAGCGGGGGAGCCGATACGCAGTATTTT.

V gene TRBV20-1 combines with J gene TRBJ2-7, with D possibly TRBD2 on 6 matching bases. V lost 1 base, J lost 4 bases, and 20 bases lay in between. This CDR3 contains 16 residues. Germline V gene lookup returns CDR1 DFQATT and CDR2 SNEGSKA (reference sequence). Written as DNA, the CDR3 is TGCAGTGCTAGAGCCCGGGGGACTCATGATAAGTACGAGCAGTACTTC. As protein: CSARARGTHDKYEQYF.

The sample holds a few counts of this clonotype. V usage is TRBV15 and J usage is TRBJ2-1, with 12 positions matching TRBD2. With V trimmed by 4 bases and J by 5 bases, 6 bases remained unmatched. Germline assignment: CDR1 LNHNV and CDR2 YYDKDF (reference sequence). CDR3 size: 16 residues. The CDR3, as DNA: TGTGCCACCAGCAAATCACTAGCGGGAGGAAACAATGAGCAGTTCTTC. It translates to CATSKSLAGGNNEQFF.

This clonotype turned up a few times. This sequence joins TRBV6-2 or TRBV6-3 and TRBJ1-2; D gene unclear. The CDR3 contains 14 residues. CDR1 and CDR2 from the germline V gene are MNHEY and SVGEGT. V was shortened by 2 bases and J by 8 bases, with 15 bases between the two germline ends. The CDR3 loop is CASSYTSGVGGYTF. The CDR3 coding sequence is TGTGCCAGCAGTTACACCTCAGGTGTCGGCGGCTACACCTTC.

The CDR3 reads CASTDDRGWNQPQHF. CDR3 in DNA: TGTGCCAGCACCGACGATCGGGGGTGGAATCAGCCCCAGCATTTT. This chain uses TRBV2 with TRBJ1-5; D is possibly TRBD1 (5 bases). V was shortened by 7 bases and J by 4 bases, with 17 bases between the two germline ends. CDR1 is SNHLY, CDR2 FYNNEI, per germline. The CDR3 is 15 residues long.

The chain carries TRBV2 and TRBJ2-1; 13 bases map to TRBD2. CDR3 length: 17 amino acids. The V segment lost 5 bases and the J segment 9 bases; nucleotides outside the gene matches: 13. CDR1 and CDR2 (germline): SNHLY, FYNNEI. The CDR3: CASSQRTSGSWSPEQFF. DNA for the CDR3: TGTGCCAGCAGTCAAAGGACTAGCGGGAGTTGGAGTCCTGAGCAGTTCTTC.